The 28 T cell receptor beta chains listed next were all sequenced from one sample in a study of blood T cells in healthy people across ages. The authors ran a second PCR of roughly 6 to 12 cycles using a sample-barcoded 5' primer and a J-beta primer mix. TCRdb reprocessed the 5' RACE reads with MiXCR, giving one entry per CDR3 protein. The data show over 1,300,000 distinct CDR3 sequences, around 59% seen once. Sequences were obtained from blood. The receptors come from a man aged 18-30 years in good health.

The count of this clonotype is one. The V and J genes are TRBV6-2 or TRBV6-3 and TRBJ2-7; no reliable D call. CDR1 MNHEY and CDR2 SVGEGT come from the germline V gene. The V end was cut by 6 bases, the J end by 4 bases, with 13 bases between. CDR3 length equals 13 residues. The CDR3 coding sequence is TGTGCCAGCAGCCCGAGAGAGCAGTACGAGCAGTACTTC. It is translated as CASSPREQYEQYF.

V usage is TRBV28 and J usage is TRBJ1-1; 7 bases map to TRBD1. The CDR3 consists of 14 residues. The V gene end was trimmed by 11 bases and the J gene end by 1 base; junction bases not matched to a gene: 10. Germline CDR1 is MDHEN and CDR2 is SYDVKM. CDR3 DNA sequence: TGTGCCGCTGGGGACAGTTATGCGAACACTGAAGCTTTCTTT. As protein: CAAGDSYANTEAFF. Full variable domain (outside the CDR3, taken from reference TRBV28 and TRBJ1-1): DVKVTQSSRYLVKRTGEKVFLECVQDMDHENMFWYRQDPGLGLRLIYFSYDVKMKEKGDIPEGYSVSREKKERFSLILESASTNQTSMYLCAAGDSYANTEAFFGQGTRLTVV.

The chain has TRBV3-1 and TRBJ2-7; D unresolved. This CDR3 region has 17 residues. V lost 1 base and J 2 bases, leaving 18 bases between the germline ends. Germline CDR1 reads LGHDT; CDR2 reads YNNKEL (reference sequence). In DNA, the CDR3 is TGTGCCAGCAGCCAAGCCCCGCTGGCTCTTATTACCTACGAGCAGTACTTC. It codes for CASSQAPLALITYEQYF.

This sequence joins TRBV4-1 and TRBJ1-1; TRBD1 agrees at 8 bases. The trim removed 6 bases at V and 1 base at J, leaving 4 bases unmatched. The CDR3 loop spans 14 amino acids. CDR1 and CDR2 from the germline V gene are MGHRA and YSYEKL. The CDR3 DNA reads TGCGCCAGCAGGTTCGGGACAGGGAACACTGAAGCTTTCTTT. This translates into CASRFGTGNTEAFF.

This chain's CDR3 is CAIRRVDGRAGNEQFF. CDR3 bases: TGTGCCATCAGAAGGGTTGATGGGCGGGCCGGGAATGAGCAGTTCTTC. The J gene is TRBJ2-1, the V gene TRBV10-3; perhaps TRBD2 as D (5 bases). The CDR3 totals 16 residues. Germline V gene lookup returns CDR1 ENHRY and CDR2 SYGVKD. V was trimmed by 6 bases and J by 7 bases, leaving 22 bases between them.

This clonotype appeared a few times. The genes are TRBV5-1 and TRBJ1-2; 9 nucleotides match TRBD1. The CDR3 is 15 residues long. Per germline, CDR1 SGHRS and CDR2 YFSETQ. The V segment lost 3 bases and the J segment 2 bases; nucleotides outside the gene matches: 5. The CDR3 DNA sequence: TGCGCCAGCAGCTCCTCCGGGACAGGGAACTATGGCTACACCTTC. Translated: CASSSSGTGNYGYTF.

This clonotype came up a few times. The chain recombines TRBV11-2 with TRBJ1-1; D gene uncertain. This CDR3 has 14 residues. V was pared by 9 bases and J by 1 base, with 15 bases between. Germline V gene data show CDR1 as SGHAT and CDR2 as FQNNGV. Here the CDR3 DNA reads TGTGCCAGTCGTGATTTGACTGGGAACACTGAAGCTTTCTTT. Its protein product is CASRDLTGNTEAFF.

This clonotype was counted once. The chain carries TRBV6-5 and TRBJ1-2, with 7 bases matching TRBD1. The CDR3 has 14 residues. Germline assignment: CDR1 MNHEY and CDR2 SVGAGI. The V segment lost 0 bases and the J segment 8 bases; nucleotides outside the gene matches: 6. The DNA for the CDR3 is TGTGCCAGCAGTTACTCGGGACAGTTCGGGGGCTACACCTTC. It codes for CASSYSGQFGGYTF.

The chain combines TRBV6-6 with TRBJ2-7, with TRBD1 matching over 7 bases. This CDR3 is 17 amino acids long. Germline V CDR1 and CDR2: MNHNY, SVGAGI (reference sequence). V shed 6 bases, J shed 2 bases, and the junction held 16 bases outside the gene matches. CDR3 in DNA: TGTGCCAGCAGGCCCAATTCCTACAGGGGCCCCACCTACGAGCAGTACTTC. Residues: CASRPNSYRGPTYEQYF.

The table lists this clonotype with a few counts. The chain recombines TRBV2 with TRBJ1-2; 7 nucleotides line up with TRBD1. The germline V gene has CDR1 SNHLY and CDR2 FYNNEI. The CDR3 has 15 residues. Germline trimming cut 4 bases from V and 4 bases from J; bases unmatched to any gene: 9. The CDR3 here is CASSVAGGSIYGYTF. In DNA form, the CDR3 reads TGTGCCAGCAGTGTGGCAGGGGGAAGTATCTATGGCTACACCTTC.

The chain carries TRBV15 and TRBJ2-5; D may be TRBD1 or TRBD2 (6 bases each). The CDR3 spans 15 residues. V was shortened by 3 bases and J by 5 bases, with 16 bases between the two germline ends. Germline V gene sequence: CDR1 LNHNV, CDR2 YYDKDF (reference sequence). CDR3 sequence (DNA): TGTGCCACCAGCAGGGAGGTGGGGGGCTTGGAGACCCAGTACTTC. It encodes CATSREVGGLETQYF.

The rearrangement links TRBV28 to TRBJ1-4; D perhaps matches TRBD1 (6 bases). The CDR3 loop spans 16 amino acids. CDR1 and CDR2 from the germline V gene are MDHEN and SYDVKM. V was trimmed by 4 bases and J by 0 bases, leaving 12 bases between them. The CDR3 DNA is TGTGCCAGCAGTTGGGACACCGCCCCAACTAATGAAAAACTGTTTTTT. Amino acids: CASSWDTAPTNEKLFF.

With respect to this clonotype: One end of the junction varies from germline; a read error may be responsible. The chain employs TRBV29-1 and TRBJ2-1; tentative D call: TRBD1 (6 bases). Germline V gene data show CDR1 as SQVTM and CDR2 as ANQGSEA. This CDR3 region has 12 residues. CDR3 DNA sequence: TGCATCGTTGATCGGAGACAGGATGAGCAGTTCTTC. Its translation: CIVDRRQDEQFF.

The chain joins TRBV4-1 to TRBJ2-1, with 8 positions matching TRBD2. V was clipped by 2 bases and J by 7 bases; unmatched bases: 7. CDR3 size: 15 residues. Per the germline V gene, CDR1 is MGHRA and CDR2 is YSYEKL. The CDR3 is CASSQYPGLENEQFF. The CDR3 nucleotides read TGCGCCAGCAGCCAATATCCGGGACTAGAGAATGAGCAGTTCTTC.

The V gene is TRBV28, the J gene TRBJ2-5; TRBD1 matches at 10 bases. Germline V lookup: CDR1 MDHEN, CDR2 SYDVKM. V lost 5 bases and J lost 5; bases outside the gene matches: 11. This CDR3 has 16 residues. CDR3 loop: CASSGTDRGARETQYF. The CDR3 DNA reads TGTGCCAGCAGTGGCACGGACAGGGGGGCACGGGAGACCCAGTACTTC.

The DNA of the CDR3 is TGTGCCAGCAGCCTTCAACTACTAGCAGATACGCAGTATTTT. Translation gives CASSLQLLADTQYF. The chain joins TRBV7-2 to TRBJ2-3; D may be TRBD2 (5 bases). CDR3 length equals 14 residues. CDR1 is SGHTA and CDR2 is FQGNSA in the germline V gene. Trimming took off 5 bases at V and 4 bases at J, with 13 bases between the two ends.

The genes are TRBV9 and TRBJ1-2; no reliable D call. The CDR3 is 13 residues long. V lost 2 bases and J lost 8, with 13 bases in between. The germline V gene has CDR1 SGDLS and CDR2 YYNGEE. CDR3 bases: TGTGCCAGCAGCGTCCCCGGGAAGGCGGGCTACACCTTC. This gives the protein CASSVPGKAGYTF.

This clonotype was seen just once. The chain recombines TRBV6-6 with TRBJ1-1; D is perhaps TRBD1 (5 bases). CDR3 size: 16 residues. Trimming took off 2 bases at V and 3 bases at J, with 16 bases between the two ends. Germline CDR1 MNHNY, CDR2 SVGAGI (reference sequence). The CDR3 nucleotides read TGTGCCAGCAGTTACAGGCCGGGACGGAGAGACACTGAAGCTTTCTTT. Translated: CASSYRPGRRDTEAFF.

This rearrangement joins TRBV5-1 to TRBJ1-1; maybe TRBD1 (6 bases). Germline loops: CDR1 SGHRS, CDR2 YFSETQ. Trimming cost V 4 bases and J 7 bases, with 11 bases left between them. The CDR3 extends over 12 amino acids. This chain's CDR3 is CASSGGDIEAFF. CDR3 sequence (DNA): TGCGCCAGCAGCGGGGGGGACATTGAAGCTTTCTTT.

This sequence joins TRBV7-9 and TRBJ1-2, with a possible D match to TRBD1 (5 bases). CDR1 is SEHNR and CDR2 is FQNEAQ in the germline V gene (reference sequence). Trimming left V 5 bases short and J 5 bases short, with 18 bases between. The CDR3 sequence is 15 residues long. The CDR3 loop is CASSADRTGGYGYTF. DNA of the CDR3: TGTGCCAGCAGCGCAGACAGAACCGGTGGTTATGGCTACACCTTC.

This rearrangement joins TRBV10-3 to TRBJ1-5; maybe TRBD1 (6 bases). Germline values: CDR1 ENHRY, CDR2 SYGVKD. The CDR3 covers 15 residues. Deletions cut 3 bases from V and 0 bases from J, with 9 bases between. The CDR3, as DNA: TGTGCCATCAGTGAAGGGGGATATAGCAATCAGCCCCAGCATTTT. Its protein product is CAISEGGYSNQPQHF.

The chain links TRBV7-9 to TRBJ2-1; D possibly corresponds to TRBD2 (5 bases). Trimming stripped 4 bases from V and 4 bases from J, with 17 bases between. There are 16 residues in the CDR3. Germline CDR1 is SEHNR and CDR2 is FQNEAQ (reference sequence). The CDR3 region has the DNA TGTGCCAGCAGCTCTAAAGGGAACCGGGGTTACAATGAGCAGTTCTTC. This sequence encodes CASSSKGNRGYNEQFF.

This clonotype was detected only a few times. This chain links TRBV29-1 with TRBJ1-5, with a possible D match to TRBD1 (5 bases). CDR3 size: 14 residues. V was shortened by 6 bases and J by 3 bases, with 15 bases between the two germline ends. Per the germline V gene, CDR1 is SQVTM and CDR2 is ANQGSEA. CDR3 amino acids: CSVSGTADNQPQHF. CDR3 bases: TGCAGCGTATCCGGGACGGCTGACAATCAGCCCCAGCATTTT.

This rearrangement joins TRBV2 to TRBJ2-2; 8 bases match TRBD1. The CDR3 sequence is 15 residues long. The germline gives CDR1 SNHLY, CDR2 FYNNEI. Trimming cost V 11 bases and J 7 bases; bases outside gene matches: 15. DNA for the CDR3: TGTGCCTGGACATCGAGACAGGGGCTCGGCGGGGAGCTGTTTTTT. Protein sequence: CAWTSRQGLGGELFF.

CDR3 in DNA: TGTGCCAGCAGCTTATGGGACGGTGGGGGATACGAGCAGTACTTC. Translation gives CASSLWDGGGYEQYF. The chain recombines TRBV11-2 with TRBJ2-7; D is tentatively TRBD1 or TRBD2 (5 bases each). The CDR3 consists of 15 residues. CDR1 and CDR2 (germline): SGHAT, FQNNGV. Trimming shortened V by 2 bases and J by 4 bases, and 15 bases separated the two germline ends.

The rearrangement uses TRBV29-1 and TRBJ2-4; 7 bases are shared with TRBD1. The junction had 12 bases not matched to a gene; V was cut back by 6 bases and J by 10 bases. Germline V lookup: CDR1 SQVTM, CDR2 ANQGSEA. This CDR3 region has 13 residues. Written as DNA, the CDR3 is TGCAGCGTCCAAAGGACAGGCAACCCGATTCAGTACTTC. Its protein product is CSVQRTGNPIQYF.

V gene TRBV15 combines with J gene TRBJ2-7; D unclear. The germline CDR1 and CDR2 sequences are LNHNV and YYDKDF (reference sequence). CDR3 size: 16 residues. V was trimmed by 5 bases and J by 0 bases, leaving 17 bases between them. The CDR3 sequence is CATSSESPGSSYEQYF. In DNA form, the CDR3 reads TGTGCCACCAGCTCCGAATCTCCCGGGTCCTCCTACGAGCAGTACTTC.

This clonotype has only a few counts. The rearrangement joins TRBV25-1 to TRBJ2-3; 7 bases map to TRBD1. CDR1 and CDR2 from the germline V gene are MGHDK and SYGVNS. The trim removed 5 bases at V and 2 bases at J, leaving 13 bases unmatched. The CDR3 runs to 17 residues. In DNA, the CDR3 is TGTGCCAGCAGTCTTCCTGACAGGGAGAATCCCACAGATACGCAGTATTTT. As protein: CASSLPDRENPTDTQYF.